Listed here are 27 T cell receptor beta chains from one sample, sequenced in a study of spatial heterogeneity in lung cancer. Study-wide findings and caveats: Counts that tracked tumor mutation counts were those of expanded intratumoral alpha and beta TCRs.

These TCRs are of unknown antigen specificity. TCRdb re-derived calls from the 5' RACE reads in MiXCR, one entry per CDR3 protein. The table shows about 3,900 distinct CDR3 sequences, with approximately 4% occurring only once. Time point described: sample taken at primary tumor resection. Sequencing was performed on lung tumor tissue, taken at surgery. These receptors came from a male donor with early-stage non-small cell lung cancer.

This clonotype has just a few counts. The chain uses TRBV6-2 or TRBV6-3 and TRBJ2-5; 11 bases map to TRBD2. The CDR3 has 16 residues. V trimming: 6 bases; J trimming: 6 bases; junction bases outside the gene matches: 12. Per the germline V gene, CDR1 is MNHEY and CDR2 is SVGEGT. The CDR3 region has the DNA TGTGCCAGCAGCCCCGGACTAGCGGGCGAACAAAAGACCCAGTACTTC. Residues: CASSPGLAGEQKTQYF.

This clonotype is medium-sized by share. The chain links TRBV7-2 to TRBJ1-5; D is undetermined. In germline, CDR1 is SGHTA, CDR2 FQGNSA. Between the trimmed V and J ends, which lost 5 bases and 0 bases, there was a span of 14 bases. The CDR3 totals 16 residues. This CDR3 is CASSVSTGDSNQPQHF. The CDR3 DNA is TGTGCCAGCAGCGTGTCAACGGGAGATAGCAATCAGCCCCAGCATTTT.

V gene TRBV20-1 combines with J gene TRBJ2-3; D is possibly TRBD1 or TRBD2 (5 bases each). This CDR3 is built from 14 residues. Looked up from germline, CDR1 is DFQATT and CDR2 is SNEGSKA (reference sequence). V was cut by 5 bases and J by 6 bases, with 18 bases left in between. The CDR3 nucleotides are TGCAGTGCTGGGACGACCATCCGAGGGGATACGCAGTATTTT. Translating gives CSAGTTIRGDTQYF.

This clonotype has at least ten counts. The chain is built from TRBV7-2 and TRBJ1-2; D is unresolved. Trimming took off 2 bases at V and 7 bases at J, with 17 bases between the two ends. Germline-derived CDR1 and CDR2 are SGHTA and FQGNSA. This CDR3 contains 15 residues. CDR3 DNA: TGTGCCAGCAGCTTACGTGGTGATGCCTATGGTGGCTACACCTTC. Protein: CASSLRGDAYGGYTF.

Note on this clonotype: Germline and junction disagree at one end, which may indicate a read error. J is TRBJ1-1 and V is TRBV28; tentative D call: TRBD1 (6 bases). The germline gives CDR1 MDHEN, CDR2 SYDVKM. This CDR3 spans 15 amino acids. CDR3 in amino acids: CASSPATGQYTEALF. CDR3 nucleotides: TGTGCCAGCAGTCCTGCGACAGGACAGTACACTGAAGCTTTGTTT.

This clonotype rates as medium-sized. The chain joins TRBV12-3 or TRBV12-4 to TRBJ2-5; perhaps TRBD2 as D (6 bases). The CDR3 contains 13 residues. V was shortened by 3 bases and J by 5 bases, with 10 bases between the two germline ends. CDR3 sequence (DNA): TGTGCCAGCAGTTTGGGGGGTCAGGAGACCCAGTACTTC. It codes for CASSLGGQETQYF.

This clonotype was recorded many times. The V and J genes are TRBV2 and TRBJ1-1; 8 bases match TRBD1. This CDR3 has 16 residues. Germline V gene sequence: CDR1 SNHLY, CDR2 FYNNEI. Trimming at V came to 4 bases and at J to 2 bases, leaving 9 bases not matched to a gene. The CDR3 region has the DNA TGTGCCAGCAGTGCCGAACGACAGGGGCTAAACACTGAAGCTTTCTTT. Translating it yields CASSAERQGLNTEAFF.

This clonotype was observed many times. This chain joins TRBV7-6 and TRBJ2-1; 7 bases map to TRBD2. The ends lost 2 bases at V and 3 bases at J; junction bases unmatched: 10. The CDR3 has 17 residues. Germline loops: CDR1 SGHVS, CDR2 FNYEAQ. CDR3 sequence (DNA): TGTGCCAGCAGCTTAAGTCCAACGGGAGGCTTCTACAATGAGCAGTTCTTC. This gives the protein CASSLSPTGGFYNEQFF.

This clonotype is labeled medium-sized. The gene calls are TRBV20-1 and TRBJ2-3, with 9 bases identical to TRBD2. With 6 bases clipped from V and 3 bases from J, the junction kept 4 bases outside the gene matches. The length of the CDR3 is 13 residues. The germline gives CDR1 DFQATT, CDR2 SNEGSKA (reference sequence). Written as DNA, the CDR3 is TGCAGTGCAGGGCTAGCGGGAACAGATACGCAGTATTTT. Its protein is CSAGLAGTDTQYF.

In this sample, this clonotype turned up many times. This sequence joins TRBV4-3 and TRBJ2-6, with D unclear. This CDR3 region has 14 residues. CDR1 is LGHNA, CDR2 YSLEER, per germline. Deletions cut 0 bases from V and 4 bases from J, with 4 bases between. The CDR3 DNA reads TGCGCCAGCAGCCAAGAATCAGGGGCCAACGTCCTGACTTTC. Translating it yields CASSQESGANVLTF.

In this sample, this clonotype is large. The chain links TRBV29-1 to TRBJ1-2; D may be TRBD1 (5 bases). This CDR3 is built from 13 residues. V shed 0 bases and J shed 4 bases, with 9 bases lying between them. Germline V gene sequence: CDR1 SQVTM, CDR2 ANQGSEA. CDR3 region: CSVEEMGGYGYTF. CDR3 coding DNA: TGCAGCGTTGAAGAAATGGGGGGCTATGGCTACACCTTC.

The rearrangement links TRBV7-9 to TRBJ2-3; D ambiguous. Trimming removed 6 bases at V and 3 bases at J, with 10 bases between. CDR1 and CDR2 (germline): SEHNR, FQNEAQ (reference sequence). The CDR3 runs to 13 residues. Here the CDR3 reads CASRKESTDTQYF. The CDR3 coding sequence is TGTGCCAGCAGGAAAGAGTCGACAGATACGCAGTATTTT.

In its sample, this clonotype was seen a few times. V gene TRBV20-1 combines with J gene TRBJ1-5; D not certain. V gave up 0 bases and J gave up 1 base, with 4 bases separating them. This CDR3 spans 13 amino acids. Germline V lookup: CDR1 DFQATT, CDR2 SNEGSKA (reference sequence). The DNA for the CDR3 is TGCAGTGCTAGAGAAGGCAGCAATCAGCCCCAGCATTTT. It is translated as CSAREGSNQPQHF.

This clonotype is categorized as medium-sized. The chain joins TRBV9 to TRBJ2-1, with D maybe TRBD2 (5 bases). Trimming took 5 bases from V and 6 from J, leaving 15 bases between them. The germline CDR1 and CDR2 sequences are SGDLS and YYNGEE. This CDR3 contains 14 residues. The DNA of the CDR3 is TGTGCCAGCAGTCCTAGCAGTGAGTTCAATGAGCAGTTCTTC. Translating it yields CASSPSSEFNEQFF. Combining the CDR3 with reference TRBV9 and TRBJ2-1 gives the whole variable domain DSGVTQTPKHLITATGQRVTLRCSPRSGDLSVYWYQQSLDQGLQFLIQYYNGEERAKGNILERFSAQQFPDLHSELNLSSLELGDSALYFCASSPSSEFNEQFFGPGTRLTVL.

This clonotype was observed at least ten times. As DNA, the CDR3 is TGTGCCAGCAGCTTAGGACAGAAAGAGACCCAGTACTTC. This codes for CASSLGQKETQYF. The chain carries TRBV7-8 and TRBJ2-5; TRBD1 is a possible D gene (5 bases). V lost 1 base and J lost 3, with 6 bases in between. CDR1 and CDR2 (germline): SGHVS, FQNEAQ. This CDR3 comprises 13 residues. Full variable domain (remainder filled in from reference TRBV7-8 and TRBJ2-5): GAGVSQSPRYKVAKRGQDVALRCDPISGHVSLFWYQQALGQGPEFLTYFQNEAQLDKSGLPSDRFFAERPEGSVSTLKIQRTQQEDSAVYLCASSLGQKETQYFGPGTRLLVL.

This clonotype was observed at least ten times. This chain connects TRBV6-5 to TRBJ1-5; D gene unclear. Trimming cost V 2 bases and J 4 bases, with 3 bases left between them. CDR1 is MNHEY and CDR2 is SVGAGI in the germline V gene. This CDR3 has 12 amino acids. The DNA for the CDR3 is TGTGCCAGCAGTTACCTTAATCAGCCCCAGCATTTT. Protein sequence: CASSYLNQPQHF.

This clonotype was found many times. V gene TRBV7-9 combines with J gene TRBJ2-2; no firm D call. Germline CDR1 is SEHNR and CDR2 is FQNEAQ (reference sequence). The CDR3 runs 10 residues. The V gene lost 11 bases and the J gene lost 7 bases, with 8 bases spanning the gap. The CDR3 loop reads CAAGFGELFF. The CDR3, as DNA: TGTGCCGCCGGGTTCGGGGAGCTGTTTTTT.

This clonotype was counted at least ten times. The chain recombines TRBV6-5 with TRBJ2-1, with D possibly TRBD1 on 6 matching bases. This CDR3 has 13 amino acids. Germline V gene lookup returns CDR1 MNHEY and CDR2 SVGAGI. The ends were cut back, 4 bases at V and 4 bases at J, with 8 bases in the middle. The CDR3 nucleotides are TGTGCCAGCAGTTGGGACACTTACAATGAGCAGTTCTTC. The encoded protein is CASSWDTYNEQFF.

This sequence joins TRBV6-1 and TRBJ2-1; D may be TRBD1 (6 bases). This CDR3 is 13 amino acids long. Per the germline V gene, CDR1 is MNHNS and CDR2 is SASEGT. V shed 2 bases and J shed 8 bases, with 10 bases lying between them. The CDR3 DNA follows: TGTGCCAGCAGTGAATTGGGGGCTGATGAGCAGTTCTTC. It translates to CASSELGADEQFF.

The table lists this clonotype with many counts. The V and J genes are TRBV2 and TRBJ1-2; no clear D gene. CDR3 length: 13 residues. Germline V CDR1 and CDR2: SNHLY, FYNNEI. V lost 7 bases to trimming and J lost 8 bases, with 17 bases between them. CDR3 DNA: TGTGCCAGCAAAGGAGGGTCCTCCGGCGGCTACACCTTC. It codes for CASKGGSSGGYTF.

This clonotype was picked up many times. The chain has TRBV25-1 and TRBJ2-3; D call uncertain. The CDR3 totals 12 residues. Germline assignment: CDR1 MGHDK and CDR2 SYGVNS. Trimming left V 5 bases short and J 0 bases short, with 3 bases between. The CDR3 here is CASSSSTDTQYF. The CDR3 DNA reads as TGTGCCAGCAGTTCCAGCACAGATACGCAGTATTTT.

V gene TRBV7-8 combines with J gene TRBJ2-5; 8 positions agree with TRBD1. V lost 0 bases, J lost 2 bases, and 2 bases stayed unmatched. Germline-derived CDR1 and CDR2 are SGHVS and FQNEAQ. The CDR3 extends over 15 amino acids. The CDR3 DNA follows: TGTGCCAGCAGCTTAGCGGGGACAGGACAAGAGACCCAGTACTTC. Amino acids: CASSLAGTGQETQYF.

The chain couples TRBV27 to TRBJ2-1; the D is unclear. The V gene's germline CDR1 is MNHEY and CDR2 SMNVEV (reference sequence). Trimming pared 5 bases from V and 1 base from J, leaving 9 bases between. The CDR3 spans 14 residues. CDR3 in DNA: TGTGCCAGCAGTGGGCGGATATCCTACAATGAGCAGTTCTTC. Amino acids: CASSGRISYNEQFF.

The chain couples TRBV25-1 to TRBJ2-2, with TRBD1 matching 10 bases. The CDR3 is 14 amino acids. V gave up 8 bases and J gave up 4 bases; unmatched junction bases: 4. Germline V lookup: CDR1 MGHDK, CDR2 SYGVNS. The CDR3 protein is CASRRTGGTGELFF. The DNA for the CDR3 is TGTGCCAGCCGAAGGACAGGGGGCACCGGGGAGCTGTTTTTT.

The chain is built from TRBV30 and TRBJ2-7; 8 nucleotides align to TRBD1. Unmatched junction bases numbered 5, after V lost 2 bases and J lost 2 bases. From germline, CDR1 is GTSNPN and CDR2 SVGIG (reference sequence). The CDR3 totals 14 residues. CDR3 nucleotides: TGTGCCTGGAGTCCGTCAGGGGGCCCCTACGAGCAGTACGTC. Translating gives CAWSPSGGPYEQYV.

The CDR3 spells CSVETGAETQYF. The CDR3 coding sequence is TGCAGCGTTGAAACTGGGGCAGAGACCCAGTACTTC. V usage is TRBV29-1 and J usage is TRBJ2-5, with D perhaps TRBD1 (5 bases). Trimming pared 2 bases from V and 4 bases from J, leaving 8 bases between. From germline, CDR1 is SQVTM and CDR2 ANQGSEA. This CDR3 has 12 amino acids.

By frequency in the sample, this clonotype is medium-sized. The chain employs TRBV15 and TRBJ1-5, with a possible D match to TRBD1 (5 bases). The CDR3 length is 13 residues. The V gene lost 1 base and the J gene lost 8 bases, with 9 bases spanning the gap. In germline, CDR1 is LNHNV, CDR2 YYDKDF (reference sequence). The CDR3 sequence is CATSRGTTEPQHF. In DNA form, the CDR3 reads TGTGCCACCAGCAGAGGGACAACGGAGCCCCAGCATTTT.